This T cell receptor beta chain was retrieved from a study of CD8+ T cells in alopecia areata. Trimming took 2 bases from V and 7 from J, leaving 15 bases between them. This CDR3 region has 16 residues. Looked up from germline, CDR1 is MGHDK and CDR2 is SYGVNS. This sample's treatment: oral pan-JAK inhibitor, 5-10 mg twice daily. Reverse transcription of extracted RNA yielded cDNA, which provided the sequencing template. Profiled with immunoSEQ multiplex PCR; TCRdb holds only in-frame clones, not every one. Of 150,000 to 200,000 clones in the sample, about 71% were seen once. The source was CD4+ T cells sorted from blood, collected at week 4, from a patient treated with tofacitinib. The chain recombines TRBV25-1 with TRBJ1-6, with D possibly TRBD1 on 6 matching bases. The TCR comes from a human donor with alopecia areata. CDR3 region: CASSEPGTKSNSPLHF. The CDR3 nucleotides read TGTGCCAGCAGTGAACCCGGGACAAAATCCAATTCACCCCTCCACTTT.